This TCR beta chain was sequenced during a study of blood T cell repertoires in COVID-19. Study at large: From the United States, Italy and Spain came samples of acute and convalescent COVID-19. PBMCs, B-cell-depleted T cells, or T cells were the source of the cDNA or gDNA that made up the material.

V gave up 8 bases and J gave up 0 bases; unmatched junction bases: 6. This CDR3 is 14 amino acids long. The germline V gene has CDR1 SNHLY and CDR2 FYNNEI. Authors' processing steps: From reference gene primer amplification, estimates of nucleated cell counts were derived. Sequencing was performed with immunoSEQ multiplex PCR; in TCRdb, only in-frame clones are kept and a portion is missing. V and J calls and clone size come straight from that table; D and trimming were deduced from the DNA. This repertoire shows 200,000 to 300,000 clones, 85% to 90% found once; its top ten account for 3.7%. V usage is TRBV2 and J usage is TRBJ1-2, with 7 bases that match TRBD1. This sequence originates from a woman aged 40 to 50 with acute or convalescent COVID-19. Input material: peripheral blood. This CDR3 is CASDPGQSNYGYTF. For the CDR3, the DNA is TGTGCCAGCGACCCGGGACAGTCTAACTATGGCTACACCTTC. The complete variable domain, with remaining parts taken from reference TRBV2 and TRBJ1-2, reads EPEVTQTPSHQVTQMGQEVILRCVPISNHLYFYWYRQILGQKVEFLVSFYNNEISEKSEIFDDQFSVERPDGSNFTLKIRSTKLEDSAMYFCASDPGQSNYGYTFGSGTRLTVV.